Below are 27 T cell receptor beta chains sequenced from a single sample in a study of T cells in localized non-small cell lung cancer. Sequenced by immunoSEQ multiplex PCR; TCRdb stores in-frame clones only, minus some. The sample contains tens of thousands of clones, over 65% of which appear only once. Material: peripheral blood, obtained before any cancer treatment. Receptor source: a male donor at least 60 years old with stage II squamous cell lung carcinoma.

This rearrangement joins TRBV5-1 to TRBJ1-1; D is possibly TRBD1 (5 bases). The CDR3 has 16 amino acids. Germline lookup yields CDR1 SGHRS and CDR2 YFSETQ. Trimming removed 0 bases at V and 4 bases at J, with 16 bases between. CDR3 nucleotides: TGCGCCAGCAGCTTGGCGGGGACCACCGGGGGCACTGAAGCTTTCTTT. This translates into CASSLAGTTGGTEAFF. The full variable domain, in which reference TRBV5-1 and TRBJ1-1 provide the parts outside the CDR3, is KAGVTQTPRYLIKTRGQQVTLSCSPISGHRSVSWYQQTPGQGLQFLFEYFSETQRNKGNFPGRFSGRQFSNSRSEMNVSTLELGDSALYLCASSLAGTTGGTEAFFGQGTRLTVV.

Only a few counts were recorded for this clone. The gene calls are TRBV18 and TRBJ1-2; D uncertain. The CDR3 is 13 residues long. Trimming removed 2 bases from V and 6 bases from J, with 10 bases in between. The germline CDR1 and CDR2 sequences are KGHSH and LQKENI. The CDR3 DNA is TGTGCCAGCTCACCAGGGGATTCGGATGGCTACACCTTC. Its translation is CASSPGDSDGYTF.

The chain joins TRBV7-3 to TRBJ2-2; D ambiguous. Germline CDR1 is SGHTA and CDR2 is FQGTGA. The CDR3 is made up of 15 amino acids. The V end was cut by 2 bases, the J end by 4 bases, with 11 bases between. The CDR3 DNA is TGTGCCAGCAGCTTAGGTGGACGAGGCACCGGGGAGCTGTTTTTT. Its translation: CASSLGGRGTGELFF. Complete variable domain (other parts from reference TRBV7-3 and TRBJ2-2): GAGVSQTPSNKVTEKGKYVELRCDPISGHTALYWYRQSLGQGPEFLIYFQGTGAADDSGLPNDRFFAVRPEGSVSTLKIQRTERGDSAVYLCASSLGGRGTGELFFGEGSRLTVL.

This clone showed up just once. The chain is built from TRBV15 and TRBJ2-3, with 9 bases that match TRBD1. The V gene end was trimmed by 5 bases and the J gene end by 6 bases; junction bases not matched to a gene: 6. Germline lookup yields CDR1 LNHNV and CDR2 YYDKDF (reference sequence). The CDR3 is 14 residues long. CDR3 loop: CATSPDRGGDTQYF. CDR3 DNA: TGTGCCACCAGCCCGGACAGGGGAGGTGATACGCAGTATTTT.

The V and J genes are TRBV6-6 and TRBJ1-1; weak D call: TRBD1 (5 bases). Between the trimmed V and J ends, which lost 2 bases and 5 bases, there was a span of 9 bases. The CDR3 is made up of 13 amino acids. Germline lookup yields CDR1 MNHNY and CDR2 SVGAGI (reference sequence). This chain's CDR3 is CASSYPRVTEAFF. The DNA of the CDR3 is TGTGCCAGCAGTTACCCCAGGGTAACTGAAGCTTTCTTT.

About this clone: The sample carries other DNA sequences with the same CDR3. The rearrangement links TRBV7-6 to TRBJ2-1, with 10 bases aligning to TRBD1. Germline values: CDR1 SGHVS, CDR2 FNYEAQ. This CDR3 comprises 15 residues. J gave up 7 bases and V 5 bases, and 8 bases lay outside the gene matches. The chain's CDR3 is CASSTPGQGMNEQFF. As DNA, the CDR3 is TGTGCCAGCAGCACGCCGGGACAGGGGATGAATGAGCAGTTCTTC.

V is TRBV19 and J is TRBJ2-7; the match to TRBD1 covers 7 bases. J lost 0 bases, V lost 6 bases, and 2 bases had no gene match. The CDR3 loop spans 13 amino acids. Germline values: CDR1 LNHDA, CDR2 SQIVND (reference sequence). The CDR3: CASRDRSSYEQYF. The CDR3 nucleotides read TGTGCCAGTAGGGACAGGAGCTCCTACGAGCAGTACTTC. Full variable domain (remainder filled in from reference TRBV19 and TRBJ2-7): DGGITQSPKYLFRKEGQNVTLSCEQNLNHDAMYWYRQDPGQGLRLIYYSQIVNDFQKGDIAEGYSVSREKKESFPLTVTSAQKNPTAFYLCASRDRSSYEQYFGPGTRLTVT.

The rearrangement joins TRBV10-1 to TRBJ2-3, with D possibly TRBD1 on 5 matching bases. The V gene lost 0 bases and the J gene lost 0 bases, with 10 bases spanning the gap. Germline CDR1 reads WNHNN; CDR2 reads SYGVQD (reference sequence). CDR3 length equals 16 residues. CDR3 amino acids: CASSESRQGSTDTQYF. The DNA of the CDR3 is TGCGCCAGCAGTGAGTCGCGGCAGGGAAGCACAGATACGCAGTATTTT.

V and J are TRBV29-1 and TRBJ2-1, with a weak D call TRBD2 (6 bases). Germline V gene data show CDR1 as SQVTM and CDR2 as ANQGSEA. V lost 3 bases and J lost 8, with 14 bases in between. This CDR3 region has 13 residues. Written as DNA, the CDR3 is TGCAGCGTTGATAGCGGCACATGGGATGAGCAGTTCTTC. This translates into CSVDSGTWDEQFF.

Details on this clone: One end of the junction is discordant with germline, which a read error may explain. The DNA of the CDR3 is TGTGCCAGCAGTGAATCGGCGGGGGGCGACGAGCAGTACTTC. The encoded protein is CASSESAGGDEQYF. The chain employs TRBV10-3 and TRBJ2-7; 8 nucleotides match TRBD2. The CDR3 totals 14 residues. CDR1 is ENHRY, CDR2 SYGVKD, per germline.

The chain uses TRBV30 and TRBJ1-5; TRBD1 aligns across 9 bases. The V segment lost 5 bases and the J segment 4 bases; nucleotides outside the gene matches: 9. The CDR3 covers 15 residues. Germline assignment: CDR1 GTSNPN and CDR2 SVGIG (reference sequence). CDR3 bases: TGTGCCTGGGCCCTCTCGGGGACAGGGAATCAGCCCCAGCATTTT. Translating gives CAWALSGTGNQPQHF.

The chain employs TRBV10-1 and TRBJ1-1; tentatively, D is TRBD1 (6 bases). The CDR3 length is 14 residues. Looked up from germline, CDR1 is WNHNN and CDR2 is SYGVQD (reference sequence). Trimming took 5 bases from V and 0 from J, leaving 10 bases between them. CDR3 DNA: TGCGCCAGCAGTCGAGACAGGCTGAACACTGAAGCTTTCTTT. Translating gives CASSRDRLNTEAFF.

This clone turned up a few times. Other nucleotide sequences in the sample specify the same CDR3. V gene TRBV9 combines with J gene TRBJ2-2, with D unresolved. CDR1 and CDR2 (germline): SGDLS, YYNGEE. The CDR3 consists of 15 residues. V was cut by 0 bases and J by 0 bases, with 6 bases left in between. Written as DNA, the CDR3 is TGTGCCAGCAGCGTAGGGCAGGCGAACACCGGGGAGCTGTTTTTT. Translating it yields CASSVGQANTGELFF.

This chain uses TRBV7-9 with TRBJ2-1, with 8 bases matching TRBD2. The ends lost 8 bases at V and 9 bases at J; junction bases unmatched: 15. This CDR3 has 15 residues. From germline, CDR1 is SEHNR and CDR2 FQNEAQ (reference sequence). The CDR3 loop reads CASSGLAGDGGEQFF. The CDR3 DNA is TGTGCCAGCTCAGGACTAGCCGGGGACGGTGGTGAGCAGTTCTTC.

V gene TRBV10-1 combines with J gene TRBJ1-1; a possible D gene is TRBD1 (5 bases). V dropped 5 bases and J dropped 5 bases, with 12 bases sitting between them. CDR3 length: 13 amino acids. The germline V gene has CDR1 WNHNN and CDR2 SYGVQD (reference sequence). The CDR3 protein is CASSLGGRTEAFF. The CDR3 DNA is TGCGCCAGCAGTCTTGGGGGGAGGACTGAAGCTTTCTTT.

This chain links TRBV18 with TRBJ2-1; tentative D call: TRBD1 (6 bases). Germline assignment: CDR1 KGHSH and CDR2 LQKENI. Deletions cut 3 bases from V and 5 bases from J, with 17 bases between. This CDR3 has 16 residues. The CDR3, as DNA: TGTGCCAGCTCACCTTTTACGTCGGACAGCAACAATGAGCAGTTCTTC. It is translated as CASSPFTSDSNNEQFF.

The chain employs TRBV5-1 and TRBJ1-1; D gene unclear. V was shortened by 2 bases and J by 3 bases, with 8 bases between the two germline ends. Per the germline V gene, CDR1 is SGHRS and CDR2 is YFSETQ. The CDR3 consists of 13 residues. CDR3 protein: CASSLESYTEAFF. The CDR3 DNA is TGCGCCAGCAGCTTAGAGAGTTACACTGAAGCTTTCTTT.

The chain links TRBV6-4 to TRBJ2-3; tentatively, D is TRBD2 (6 bases). The CDR3 extends over 14 amino acids. Trimming removed 6 bases from V and 1 base from J, with 11 bases in between. The germline gives CDR1 MRHNA, CDR2 SNTAGT. The CDR3 here is CASSREYGTDTQYF. The CDR3 DNA sequence: TGTGCCAGCAGCCGGGAGTATGGCACAGATACGCAGTATTTT.

The gene calls are TRBV7-9 and TRBJ1-4, with D perhaps TRBD1 (6 bases). V shed 0 bases and J shed 8 bases, with 13 bases lying between them. CDR1 is SEHNR, CDR2 FQNEAQ, per germline (reference sequence). There are 15 residues in the CDR3. The CDR3 coding sequence is TGTGCCAGCAGCTTAGCGTTACAGGGCGGAGAAAAACTGTTTTTT. This codes for CASSLALQGGEKLFF.

For this clone: A far larger clone is only one base removed, so a read error is likely. The chain has TRBV10-2 and TRBJ1-5; D gene unclear. The V and J ends lost 6 bases and 3 bases respectively, with 9 bases between them. Germline CDR1 is WSHSY and CDR2 is SAAADI. This CDR3 has 13 residues. The CDR3 DNA reads TGCGCCAGCAGCCCCCGCCCCAATCAGCCCCAGCATTTT. Its protein is CASSPRPNQPQHF.

The V gene is TRBV2, the J gene TRBJ2-7, with 11 positions matching TRBD1. CDR3 length equals 15 residues. Germline CDR1 and CDR2: SNHLY and FYNNEI. V was pared by 5 bases and J by 7 bases, with 10 bases of the junction left unmatched. CDR3 nucleotide sequence: TGTGCCAGCAGTCGCCGGGACAGGGGGTCAGGGGAGCAGTACTTC. Translation: CASSRRDRGSGEQYF.

The chain has TRBV5-6 and TRBJ1-4, with 10 nucleotides matching TRBD1. The CDR3 runs to 15 residues. After removal of 4 bases from V and 3 bases from J, the junction contained 3 bases not matched to a gene. Germline values: CDR1 SGHDT, CDR2 YYEEEE. The CDR3 loop reads CASSRGQGPNEKLFF. Written as DNA, the CDR3 is TGTGCCAGCAGCAGGGGACAGGGGCCTAATGAAAAACTGTTTTTT. Full variable domain (rest looked up from reference TRBV5-6 and TRBJ1-4): DAGVTQSPTHLIKTRGQQVTLRCSPKSGHDTVSWYQQALGQGPQFIFQYYEEEERQRGNFPDRFSGHQFPNYSSELNVNALLLGDSALYLCASSRGQGPNEKLFFGSGTQLSVL.

The chain has TRBV19 and TRBJ1-5, with D unclear. CDR3 length: 12 amino acids. CDR1 is LNHDA and CDR2 is SQIVND in the germline V gene (reference sequence). Between the trimmed V and J ends, which lost 3 bases and 5 bases, there was a span of 5 bases. CDR3 bases: TGTGCCAGTAGTATGTCCCATCAGCCCCAGCATTTT. This sequence encodes CASSMSHQPQHF.

This chain links TRBV25-1 with TRBJ1-6; no reliable D call. The germline V gene encodes CDR1 MGHDK and CDR2 SYGVNS. The CDR3 is 13 amino acids. Trimming removed 5 bases at V and 8 bases at J, with 10 bases between. This CDR3 is CASSRQEDSPLHF. DNA of the CDR3: TGTGCCAGCAGTAGGCAGGAGGATTCACCCCTCCACTTT.

The chain uses TRBV7-8 and TRBJ1-2; D is ambiguous. Trimming stripped 5 bases from V and 8 bases from J, with 18 bases between. Germline loops: CDR1 SGHVS, CDR2 FQNEAQ. This CDR3 comprises 14 residues. The CDR3 coding sequence is TGTGCCAGCAGCCCAAACACTGGGGAAGGAGGCTACACCTTC. Protein product: CASSPNTGEGGYTF. Together with reference TRBV7-8 and TRBJ1-2, the CDR3 gives the full variable domain: GAGVSQSPRYKVAKRGQDVALRCDPISGHVSLFWYQQALGQGPEFLTYFQNEAQLDKSGLPSDRFFAERPEGSVSTLKIQRTQQEDSAVYLCASSPNTGEGGYTFGSGTRLTVV.

This clone was counted between two and nine times. The genes are TRBV27 and TRBJ2-2; 11 bases map to TRBD1. There are 15 residues in the CDR3. With 4 bases clipped from V and 7 bases from J, the junction kept 5 bases outside the gene matches. In germline, CDR1 is MNHEY, CDR2 SMNVEV (reference sequence). The CDR3 DNA reads as TGTGCCAGCAGTTATCGGACAGGGGGCAGCGGGGAGCTGTTTTTT. This translates into CASSYRTGGSGELFF.

CDR3 sequence: CASSMNRELDTEAFF. The CDR3 DNA sequence: TGTGCCAGCAGCATGAATCGGGAATTGGACACTGAAGCTTTCTTT. The chain couples TRBV5-4 to TRBJ1-1; the D is unclear. This CDR3 is built from 15 residues. Germline CDR1 and CDR2: SGHNT and YYREEE (reference sequence). The V gene lost 4 bases and the J gene lost 3 bases, with 16 bases spanning the gap. Full variable domain (outside the CDR3, taken from reference TRBV5-4 and TRBJ1-1): ETGVTQSPTHLIKTRGQQVTLRCSSQSGHNTVSWYQQALGQGPQFIFQYYREEENGRGNFPPRFSGLQFPNYSSELNVNALELDDSALYLCASSMNRELDTEAFFGQGTRLTVV.